This T cell receptor (beta chain) was captured by sequencing in a study of T cell changes during pregnancy in multiple sclerosis (dated by TCRdb to about 2019). Describing the broader study: The study looked at changes in the T cell repertoire across pregnancy in women with multiple sclerosis.

This clone was counted a single time. The target of this receptor is not known. Per-base quality was not reported, and no clone a single base away is much larger than it. As encoded in the germline V gene (reference sequence), CDR1 is SEHNR while CDR2 is FQNEAQ. V loses 5 bases at its end and J loses 5 bases; junction bases beyond the gene matches: 4. CDR3 length: 15 amino acids, cysteine to phenylalanine. The kept DNA is CDR3 alone, 45 bases in frame from the first base. Receptor amplification or capture employed the immunoSEQ multiplex PCR assay. Held by TCRdb, this immuneACCESS table contains in-frame sequences only and omits some clones. Under half of the omission traces to an unresolved V gene where checked; the cause of the rest is unknown. Counted in this sample were around 77,000 clones; roughly 91% of them appeared once. The top ten clones comprise 0.6% to 0.8% of the sample.

The origin of this receptor is a female donor in good health, enrolled as a control in a pregnancy study. Sequenced material: peripheral blood, taken in the third trimester of pregnancy. The chain is made from TRBV7-9 and TRBJ1-4; TRBD1 matches 11 bases in the middle. The nucleotides read TGTGCCAGCAGCCCCAGGACAGGGGGCAATGAAAAACTGTTTTTT. Its amino acids are CASSPRTGGNEKLFF. Joined to the reference TRBV7-9 and TRBJ1-4 proteins, this CDR3 gives the full variable domain: DTGVSQNPRHKITKRGQNVTFRCDPISEHNRLYWYRQTLGQGPEFLTYFQNEAQLEKSRLLSDRFSAERPKGSFSTLEIQRTEQGDSAMYLCASSPRTGGNEKLFFGSGTQLSVL.